Presented here are 11 T cell receptor beta chains from one specimen sequenced in a study of control samples from healthy donors and cancer patients. TCRdb's table, derived via immunoSEQ multiplex PCR, lists solely in-frame clones and lacks some. The data contain about 170,000 clones, over 85% of them seen just once; the ten biggest clones take up over 3.5%. Sample: blood. The receptors were sampled from a woman in her fifties or sixties in good health.

The V gene is TRBV5-3, the J gene TRBJ1-2, with TRBD1 as a possible D gene (5 bases). TRBV5-3 is filed as an ORF, its function uncertain. This CDR3 has 15 residues. The V and J ends lost 2 bases and 2 bases respectively, with 13 bases between them. The CDR3 is CARSLLPRGNYGYTF. DNA of the CDR3: TGTGCCAGAAGCTTATTACCGCGGGGGAACTATGGCTACACCTTC.

V gene TRBV28 combines with J gene TRBJ2-7, with 8 nucleotides matching TRBD1. V trimming: 5 bases; J trimming: 1 base; junction bases outside the gene matches: 7. This CDR3 comprises 15 residues. Germline CDR1 reads MDHEN; CDR2 reads SYDVKM. CDR3 DNA: TGTGCCAGCAGTGCCCGGGACAGGAGGTCCTACGAGCAGTACTTC. Amino acid sequence: CASSARDRRSYEQYF. The full variable domain, its missing parts supplied by reference TRBV28 and TRBJ2-7, is DVKVTQSSRYLVKRTGEKVFLECVQDMDHENMFWYRQDPGLGLRLIYFSYDVKMKEKGDIPEGYSVSREKKERFSLILESASTNQTSMYLCASSARDRRSYEQYFGPGTRLTVT.

The chain has TRBV28 and TRBJ1-1; the D is unclear. Germline lookup yields CDR1 MDHEN and CDR2 SYDVKM. The CDR3 spans 12 residues. V shed 5 bases and J shed 9 bases, with 13 bases lying between them. The CDR3 loop is CASSQMTGKAFF. The DNA of the CDR3 is TGTGCCAGCAGTCAGATGACGGGGAAAGCTTTCTTT. Using reference TRBV28 and TRBJ1-1 for the parts outside the CDR3, the full variable domain is DVKVTQSSRYLVKRTGEKVFLECVQDMDHENMFWYRQDPGLGLRLIYFSYDVKMKEKGDIPEGYSVSREKKERFSLILESASTNQTSMYLCASSQMTGKAFFGQGTRLTVV.

This clone was picked up one time. The V call is TRBV2, the J call TRBJ1-3; D remains unclear. V lost 3 bases, J lost 2 bases, and 8 bases lay in between. The CDR3 is 14 residues long. The germline V gene encodes CDR1 SNHLY and CDR2 FYNNEI. The CDR3 nucleotides are TGTGCCAGCAGTGACACGGGAACTGGAAACACCATATATTTT. Amino acid sequence: CASSDTGTGNTIYF. The full variable domain, completed using reference TRBV2 and TRBJ1-3, is EPEVTQTPSHQVTQMGQEVILRCVPISNHLYFYWYRQILGQKVEFLVSFYNNEISEKSEIFDDQFSVERPDGSNFTLKIRSTKLEDSAMYFCASSDTGTGNTIYFGEGSWLTVV.

The chain employs TRBV5-1 and TRBJ1-5; TRBD1 might be the D (6 bases). Trimming shortened V by 4 bases and J by 6 bases, and 14 bases separated the two germline ends. The CDR3 sequence is 14 residues long. Germline values: CDR1 SGHRS, CDR2 YFSETQ. CDR3 DNA sequence: TGCGCCAGCAGCCGGGCCGGGGGCTCTCAGCCCCAGCATTTT. As protein: CASSRAGGSQPQHF.

The chain couples TRBV30 to TRBJ1-2, with D hard to call. V was pared by 0 bases and J by 1 base, with 33 bases between. The germline V gene has CDR1 GTSNPN and CDR2 SVGIG (reference sequence). The CDR3 spans 22 residues. The CDR3: CAWSVPGAYYGRPGEGNYGYTF. CDR3 nucleotide sequence: TGTGCCTGGAGTGTCCCGGGAGCTTATTATGGCAGGCCCGGCGAAGGTAACTATGGCTACACCTTC. Filled out from reference TRBV30 and TRBJ1-2, the complete variable domain reads SQTIHQWPATLVQPVGSPLSLECTVEGTSNPNLYWYRQAAGRGLQLLFYSVGIGQISSEVPQNLSASRPQDRQFILSSKKLLLSDSGFYLCAWSVPGAYYGRPGEGNYGYTFGSGTRLTVV.

This chain connects TRBV2 to TRBJ2-2; maybe TRBD2 (8 bases). The CDR3 contains 15 residues. V dropped 11 bases and J dropped 6 bases, with 22 bases sitting between them. Per germline, CDR1 SNHLY and CDR2 FYNNEI. Here the CDR3 reads CARGGIKGAAGELFF. The DNA of the CDR3 is TGTGCCCGCGGGGGGATAAAGGGGGCGGCCGGGGAGCTGTTTTTT.

This chain joins TRBV9 and TRBJ1-5, with unresolved D. Germline CDR1 reads SGDLS; CDR2 reads YYNGEE. The CDR3 runs to 14 residues. V gave up 0 bases and J gave up 0 bases, with 4 bases separating them. The CDR3 bases are TGTGCCAGCAGCGTAGAGGATAGCAATCAGCCCCAGCATTTT. Translated, it gives CASSVEDSNQPQHF.

CDR3 bases: TGCGCCAGCAGGCCTGAAAAGGGACTAGCGGGGGGGCTCGGGGCCAACGTCCTGACTTTC. This gives the protein CASRPEKGLAGGLGANVLTF. The chain employs TRBV4-1 and TRBJ2-6; TRBD2 aligns across 16 bases. Germline V CDR1 and CDR2: MGHRA, YSYEKL. With 6 bases clipped from V and 4 bases from J, the junction kept 12 bases outside the gene matches. This CDR3 is 20 amino acids long.

The chain combines TRBV7-9 with TRBJ1-1; D unclear. The V and J ends lost 5 bases and 0 bases respectively, with 25 bases between them. In germline, CDR1 is SEHNR, CDR2 FQNEAQ (reference sequence). This CDR3 is 19 amino acids long. The CDR3 protein is CASSPNAGATNLMNTEAFF. In DNA form, the CDR3 reads TGTGCCAGCAGCCCCAACGCGGGCGCCACGAATCTCATGAACACTGAAGCTTTCTTT. Variable domain in full (rest from reference TRBV7-9 and TRBJ1-1): DTGVSQNPRHKITKRGQNVTFRCDPISEHNRLYWYRQTLGQGPEFLTYFQNEAQLEKSRLLSDRFSAERPKGSFSTLEIQRTEQGDSAMYLCASSPNAGATNLMNTEAFFGQGTRLTVV.

The chain links TRBV7-9 to TRBJ1-1, with 9 bases aligning to TRBD1. This CDR3 region has 17 residues. Trimming cost V 2 bases and J 1 base; bases outside gene matches: 8. Germline V gives CDR1 SEHNR, CDR2 FQNEAQ (reference sequence). The CDR3 sequence is CASSLQMDRGTNTEAFF. CDR3 DNA sequence: TGTGCCAGCAGCTTACAAATGGACAGGGGAACGAACACTGAAGCTTTCTTT.